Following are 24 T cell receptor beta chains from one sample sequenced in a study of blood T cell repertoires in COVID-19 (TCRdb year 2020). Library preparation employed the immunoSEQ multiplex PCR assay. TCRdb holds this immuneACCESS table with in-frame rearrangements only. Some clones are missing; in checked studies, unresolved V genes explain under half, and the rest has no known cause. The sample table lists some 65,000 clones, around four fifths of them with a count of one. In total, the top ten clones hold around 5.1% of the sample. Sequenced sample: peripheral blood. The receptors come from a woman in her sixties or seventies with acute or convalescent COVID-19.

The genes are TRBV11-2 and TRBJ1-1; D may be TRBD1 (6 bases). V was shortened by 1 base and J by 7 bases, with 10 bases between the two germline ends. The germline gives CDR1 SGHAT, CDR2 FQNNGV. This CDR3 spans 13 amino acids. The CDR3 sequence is CASSLVQGHEAFF. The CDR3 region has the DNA TGTGCCAGCAGCTTAGTACAGGGCCATGAAGCTTTCTTT.

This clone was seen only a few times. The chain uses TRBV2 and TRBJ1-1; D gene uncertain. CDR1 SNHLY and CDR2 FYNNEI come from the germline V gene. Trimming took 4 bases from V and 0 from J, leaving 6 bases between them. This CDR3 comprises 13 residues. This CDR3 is CASSVTVNTEAFF. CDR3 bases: TGTGCCAGCAGTGTAACAGTGAACACTGAAGCTTTCTTT.

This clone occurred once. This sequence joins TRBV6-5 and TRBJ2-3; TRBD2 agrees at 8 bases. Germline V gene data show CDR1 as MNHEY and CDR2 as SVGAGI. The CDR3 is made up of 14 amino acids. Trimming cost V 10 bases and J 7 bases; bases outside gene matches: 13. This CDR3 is CATESGGATYTQYF. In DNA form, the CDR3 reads TGTGCCACTGAGAGCGGGGGTGCTACATATACGCAGTATTTT.

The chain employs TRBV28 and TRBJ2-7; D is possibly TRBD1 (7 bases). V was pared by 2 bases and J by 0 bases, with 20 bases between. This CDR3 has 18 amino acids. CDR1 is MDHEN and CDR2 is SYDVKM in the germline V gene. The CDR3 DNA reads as TGTGCCAGCAGTTTAGGAGGGGGCCTAGTGTTGAGCTCCTACGAGCAGTACTTC. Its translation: CASSLGGGLVLSSYEQYF. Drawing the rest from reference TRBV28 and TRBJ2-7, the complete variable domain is DVKVTQSSRYLVKRTGEKVFLECVQDMDHENMFWYRQDPGLGLRLIYFSYDVKMKEKGDIPEGYSVSREKKERFSLILESASTNQTSMYLCASSLGGGLVLSSYEQYFGPGTRLTVT.

CDR3 bases: TGTGCCAGCATGGCCCCGGGAAACACCATATATTTT. The encoded protein is CASMAPGNTIYF. This chain joins TRBV28 and TRBJ1-3; D uncertain. The CDR3 sequence is 12 residues long. Germline V gives CDR1 MDHEN, CDR2 SYDVKM. With 7 bases removed from V and 4 bases from J, the gap between germline ends came to 8 bases.

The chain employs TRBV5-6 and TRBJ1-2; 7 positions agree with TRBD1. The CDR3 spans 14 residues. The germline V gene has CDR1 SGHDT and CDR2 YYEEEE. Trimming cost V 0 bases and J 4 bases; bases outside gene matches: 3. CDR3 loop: CASSLGQGSYGYTF. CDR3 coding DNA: TGTGCCAGCAGCTTGGGACAGGGCTCCTATGGCTACACCTTC.

For the CDR3, the DNA is TGTGCCAGCAGTTTTGTGGGCTACTACACCTTC. Encoded protein: CASSFVGYYTF. The chain is built from TRBV12-3 or TRBV12-4 and TRBJ1-2, with D unresolved. The ends were cut back, 3 bases at V and 10 bases at J, with 9 bases in the middle. This CDR3 region has 11 residues.

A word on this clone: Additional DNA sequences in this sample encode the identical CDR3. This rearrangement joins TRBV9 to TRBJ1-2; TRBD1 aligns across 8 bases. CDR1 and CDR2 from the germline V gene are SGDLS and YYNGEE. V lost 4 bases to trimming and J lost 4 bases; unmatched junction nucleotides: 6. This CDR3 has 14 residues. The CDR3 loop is CASSSGTGVYGYTF. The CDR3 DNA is TGTGCCAGCAGCTCGGGGACAGGTGTCTATGGCTACACCTTC.

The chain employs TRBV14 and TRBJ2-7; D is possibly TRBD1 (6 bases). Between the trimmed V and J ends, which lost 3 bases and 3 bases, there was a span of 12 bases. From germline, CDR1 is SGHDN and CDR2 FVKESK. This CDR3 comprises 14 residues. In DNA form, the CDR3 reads TGTGCCAGCAGCCACCGCCTACAGGGCTACGAGCAGTACTTC. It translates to CASSHRLQGYEQYF. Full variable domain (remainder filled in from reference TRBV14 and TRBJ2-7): EAGVTQFPSHSVIEKGQTVTLRCDPISGHDNLYWYRRVMGKEIKFLLHFVKESKQDESGMPNNRFLAERTGGTYSTLKVQPAELEDSGVYFCASSHRLQGYEQYFGPGTRLTVT.

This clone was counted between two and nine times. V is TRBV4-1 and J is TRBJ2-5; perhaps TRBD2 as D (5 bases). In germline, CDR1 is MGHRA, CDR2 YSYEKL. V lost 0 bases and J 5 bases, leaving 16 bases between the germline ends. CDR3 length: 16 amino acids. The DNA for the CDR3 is TGCGCCAGCAGCCAAGAAACGGGAAATGGGTCCGAGACCCAGTACTTC. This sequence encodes CASSQETGNGSETQYF.

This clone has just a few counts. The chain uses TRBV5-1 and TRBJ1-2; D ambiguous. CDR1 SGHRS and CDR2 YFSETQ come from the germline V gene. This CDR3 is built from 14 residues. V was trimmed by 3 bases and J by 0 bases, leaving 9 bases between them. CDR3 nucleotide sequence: TGCGCCAGCAGCTCGTCGGGGACTAACTATGGCTACACCTTC. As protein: CASSSSGTNYGYTF. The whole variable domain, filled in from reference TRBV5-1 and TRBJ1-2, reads KAGVTQTPRYLIKTRGQQVTLSCSPISGHRSVSWYQQTPGQGLQFLFEYFSETQRNKGNFPGRFSGRQFSNSRSEMNVSTLELGDSALYLCASSSSGTNYGYTFGSGTRLTVV.

CDR3 sequence reads: CSAGGRFGQPQHF. The CDR3 DNA reads TGCAGTGCTGGTGGGAGGTTCGGGCAGCCCCAGCATTTT. This chain connects TRBV20-1 to TRBJ1-5; no definite D call. This CDR3 is 13 amino acids long. CDR1 is DFQATT, CDR2 SNEGSKA, per germline (reference sequence). V gave up 5 bases and J gave up 7 bases, with 15 bases separating them.

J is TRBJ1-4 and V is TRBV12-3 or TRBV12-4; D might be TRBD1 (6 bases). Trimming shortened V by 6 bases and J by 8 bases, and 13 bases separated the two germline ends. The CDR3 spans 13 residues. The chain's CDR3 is CASSNTQGEKLFF. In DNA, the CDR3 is TGTGCCAGCAGCAATACACAGGGAGAAAAACTGTTTTTT.

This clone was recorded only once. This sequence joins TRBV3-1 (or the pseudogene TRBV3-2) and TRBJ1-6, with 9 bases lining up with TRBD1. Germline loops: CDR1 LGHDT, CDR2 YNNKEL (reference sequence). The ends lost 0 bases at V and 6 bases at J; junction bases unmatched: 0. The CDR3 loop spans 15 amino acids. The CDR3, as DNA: TGTGCCAGCAGCCAAGAGACAGGGGGTAATTCACCCCTCCACTTT. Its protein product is CASSQETGGNSPLHF.

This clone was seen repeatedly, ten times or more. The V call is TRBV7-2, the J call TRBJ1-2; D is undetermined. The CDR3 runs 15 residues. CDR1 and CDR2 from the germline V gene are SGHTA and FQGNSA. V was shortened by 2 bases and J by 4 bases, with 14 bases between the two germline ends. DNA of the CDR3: TGTGCCAGCAGCTTAACGGACTGGTATGCCTATGGCTACACCTTC. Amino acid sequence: CASSLTDWYAYGYTF.

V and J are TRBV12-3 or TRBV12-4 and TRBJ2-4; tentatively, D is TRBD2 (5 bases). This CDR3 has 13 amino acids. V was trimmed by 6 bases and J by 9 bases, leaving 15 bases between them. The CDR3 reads CASSRTLSGIQYF. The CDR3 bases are TGTGCCAGCAGCCGGACCCTAAGCGGCATTCAGTACTTC.

CDR3 residues: CASSRGQDGYGYTF. The CDR3 nucleotides are TGTGCCAGCAGTCGTGGACAGGATGGATATGGCTACACCTTC. The rearrangement links TRBV6-5 to TRBJ1-2; 7 bases fit TRBD1. The germline V gene has CDR1 MNHEY and CDR2 SVGAGI. This CDR3 is built from 14 residues. V lost 5 bases and J lost 5; bases outside the gene matches: 8.

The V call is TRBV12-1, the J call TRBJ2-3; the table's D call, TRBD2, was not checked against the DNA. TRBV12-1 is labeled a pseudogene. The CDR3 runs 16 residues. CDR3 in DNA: TGTGCCAGCAGCTTTGCACTAGCGGGGGACCCAGATACGCAGTATTTT. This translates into CASSFALAGDPDTQYF.

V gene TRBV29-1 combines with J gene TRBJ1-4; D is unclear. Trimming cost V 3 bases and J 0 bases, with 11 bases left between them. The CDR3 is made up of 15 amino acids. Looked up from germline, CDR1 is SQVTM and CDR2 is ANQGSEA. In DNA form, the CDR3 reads TGCAGCGTTGAGAGCCTCGGTTCAACTAATGAAAAACTGTTTTTT. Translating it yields CSVESLGSTNEKLFF.

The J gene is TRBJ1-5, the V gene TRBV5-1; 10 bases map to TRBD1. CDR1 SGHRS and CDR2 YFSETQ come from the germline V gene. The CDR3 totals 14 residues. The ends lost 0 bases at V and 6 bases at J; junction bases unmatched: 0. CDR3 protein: CASSLGTGGQPQHF. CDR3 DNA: TGCGCCAGCAGCTTGGGGACAGGGGGTCAGCCCCAGCATTTT.

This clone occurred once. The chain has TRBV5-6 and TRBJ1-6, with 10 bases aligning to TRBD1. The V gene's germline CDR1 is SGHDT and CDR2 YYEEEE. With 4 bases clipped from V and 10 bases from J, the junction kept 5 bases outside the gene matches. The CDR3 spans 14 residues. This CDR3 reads CASSRTGGGSPLHF. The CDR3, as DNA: TGTGCCAGCAGCAGGACAGGGGGTGGGTCACCCCTCCACTTT.

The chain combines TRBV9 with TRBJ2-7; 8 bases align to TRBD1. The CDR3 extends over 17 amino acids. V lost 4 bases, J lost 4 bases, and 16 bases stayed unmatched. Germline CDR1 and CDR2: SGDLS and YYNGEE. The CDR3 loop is CASSPRGMGTGAYEQYF. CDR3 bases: TGTGCCAGCAGCCCCCGTGGTATGGGGACAGGCGCTTACGAGCAGTACTTC. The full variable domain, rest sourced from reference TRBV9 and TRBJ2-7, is DSGVTQTPKHLITATGQRVTLRCSPRSGDLSVYWYQQSLDQGLQFLIQYYNGEERAKGNILERFSAQQFPDLHSELNLSSLELGDSALYFCASSPRGMGTGAYEQYFGPGTRLTVT.

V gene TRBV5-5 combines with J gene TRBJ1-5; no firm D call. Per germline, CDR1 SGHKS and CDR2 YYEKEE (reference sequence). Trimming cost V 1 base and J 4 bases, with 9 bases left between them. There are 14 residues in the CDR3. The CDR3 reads CASSLIGENQPQHF. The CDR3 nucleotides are TGTGCCAGCAGCTTGATCGGGGAGAATCAGCCCCAGCATTTT.

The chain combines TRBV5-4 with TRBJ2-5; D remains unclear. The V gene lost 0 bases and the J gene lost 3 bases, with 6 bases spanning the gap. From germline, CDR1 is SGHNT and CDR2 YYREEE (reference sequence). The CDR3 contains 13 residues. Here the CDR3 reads CASSLALEETQYF. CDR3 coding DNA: TGTGCCAGCAGCTTGGCCCTTGAAGAGACCCAGTACTTC.